The 20 T cell receptor beta chains below all came from one sample that was sequenced in a study of blood T cell repertoires in COVID-19. The protocol was immunoSEQ multiplex PCR, while the TCRdb copy is restricted to in-frame clones and leaves out a portion. The repertoire consists of 200,000 to 250,000 clones, with 80% to 90% occurring once and the leading ten covering around a tenth. The sample taken for sequencing was peripheral blood. Receptor source: a man aged 50-60 years with COVID-19, enrolled during active disease.

This clone is a singleton in its sample. The chain recombines TRBV7-3 with TRBJ1-1; 8 bases fit TRBD1. This CDR3 spans 13 amino acids. In germline, CDR1 is SGHTA, CDR2 FQGTGA. V lost 4 bases, J lost 7 bases, and 5 bases stayed unmatched. The CDR3 protein is CASSSAQGGEAFF. CDR3 nucleotides: TGTGCCAGCAGCTCGGCACAGGGGGGTGAAGCTTTCTTT.

In this sample, this clone turned up a few times. This sequence joins TRBV24-1 and TRBJ1-2; 7 nucleotides align to TRBD1. CDR3 length: 17 amino acids. Looked up from germline, CDR1 is KGHDR and CDR2 is SFDVKD. V shed 3 bases, J shed 1 base, and the junction held 10 bases outside the gene matches. The CDR3 region is CATSDRDRHKDNYGYTF. CDR3 sequence (DNA): TGTGCCACCAGTGATAGGGACAGACACAAGGATAACTATGGCTACACCTTC.

The chain is built from TRBV18 and TRBJ2-7, with a weak D call TRBD1 (6 bases). The germline V gene has CDR1 KGHSH and CDR2 LQKENI. The CDR3 is 15 amino acids. Trimming shortened V by 1 base and J by 3 bases, and 13 bases separated the two germline ends. DNA of the CDR3: TGTGCCAGCTCACCACAGGACAGCCACGGCTACGAGCAGTACTTC. Amino acid sequence: CASSPQDSHGYEQYF.

The rearrangement joins TRBV15 to TRBJ2-2, with D perhaps matching TRBD1 (6 bases). Trimming removed 0 bases from V and 4 bases from J, with 15 bases in between. CDR3 length: 17 residues. Germline V lookup: CDR1 LNHNV, CDR2 YYDKDF (reference sequence). The CDR3 region has the DNA TGTGCCACCAGCAGAGATATGGGGGCGCAGGCCACCGGGGAGCTGTTTTTT. This sequence encodes CATSRDMGAQATGELFF.

The chain has TRBV11-2 and TRBJ2-7, with D possibly being TRBD2 (5 bases). Germline lookup yields CDR1 SGHAT and CDR2 FQNNGV. The CDR3 spans 13 residues. V lost 6 bases and J lost 3, with 12 bases in between. The CDR3 loop is CASSRTGFYEQYF. The CDR3 DNA is TGTGCCAGCAGTCGGACTGGATTCTACGAGCAGTACTTC.

The V gene is TRBV28, the J gene TRBJ2-7; TRBD1 might be the D (6 bases). The CDR3 has 16 residues. V lost 1 base and J 2 bases, leaving 15 bases between the germline ends. From germline, CDR1 is MDHEN and CDR2 SYDVKM. The CDR3 DNA reads TGTGCCAGCAGTTTATTCGGCCAGGGGACGACCTACGAGCAGTACTTC. This sequence encodes CASSLFGQGTTYEQYF.

This clone appeared a few times. The V call is TRBV4-2, the J call TRBJ1-5, with TRBD1 as a possible D gene (6 bases). Germline V gives CDR1 LGHNA, CDR2 YNFKEQ. The CDR3 covers 16 residues. V lost 1 base and J lost 5, with 15 bases in between. CDR3 nucleotide sequence: TGTGCCAGCAGCCAAGGGTTGGACAGCTCTTATCAGCCCCAGCATTTT. Its translation is CASSQGLDSSYQPQHF.

The rearrangement joins TRBV3-1 (or the pseudogene TRBV3-2) to TRBJ1-3; tentative D call: TRBD1 (5 bases). V lost 4 bases and J lost 0, with 10 bases in between. Germline values: CDR1 LGHDT, CDR2 YNNKEL (reference sequence). CDR3 length equals 15 residues. CDR3: CASSLAGRSGNTIYF. CDR3 bases: TGTGCCAGCAGCCTGGCAGGGCGCTCTGGAAACACCATATATTTT.

The chain recombines TRBV12-3 or TRBV12-4 with TRBJ2-5; perhaps TRBD2 as D (5 bases). The CDR3 runs 13 residues. The V gene lost 3 bases and the J gene lost 2 bases, with 7 bases spanning the gap. DNA of the CDR3: TGTGCCAGCAGTTTTAGCGAACAAGAGACCCAGTACTTC. Protein sequence: CASSFSEQETQYF.

V usage is TRBV23-1 and J usage is TRBJ1-4, with TRBD1 identical over 9 bases. Being an ORF, TRBV23-1 has a function that is uncertain. The CDR3 has 20 amino acids. Unmatched junction bases numbered 15, after V lost 4 bases and J lost 0 bases. The CDR3 sequence: CASSPPPGTGSTATNEKLFF. CDR3 in DNA: TGCGCCAGCAGTCCTCCTCCCGGGACAGGGAGCACTGCAACTAATGAAAAACTGTTTTTT.

CDR3 nucleotide sequence: TGTGCCAGTAGGCCTCGGGGGAAGAGCACAGATACGCAGTATTTT. This gives the protein CASRPRGKSTDTQYF. This chain uses TRBV19 with TRBJ2-3, with D perhaps TRBD2 (6 bases). The CDR3 has 15 residues. Trimming shortened V by 6 bases and J by 0 bases, and 13 bases separated the two germline ends. Germline CDR1 is LNHDA and CDR2 is SQIVND (reference sequence). The whole variable domain, remainder taken from reference TRBV19 and TRBJ2-3, is DGGITQSPKYLFRKEGQNVTLSCEQNLNHDAMYWYRQDPGQGLRLIYYSQIVNDFQKGDIAEGYSVSREKKESFPLTVTSAQKNPTAFYLCASRPRGKSTDTQYFGPGTRLTVL.

This clone showed up just once. The genes are TRBV7-9 and TRBJ2-2; 9 bases are a match to TRBD2. CDR1 is SEHNR, CDR2 FQNEAQ, per germline (reference sequence). The CDR3 runs 16 residues. V was pared by 4 bases and J by 7 bases, with 10 bases of the junction left unmatched. CDR3 protein: CASSSIAGEEGGELFF. The CDR3 DNA follows: TGTGCCAGCAGCTCCATAGCGGGAGAAGAGGGCGGGGAGCTGTTTTTT.

The chain joins TRBV7-8 to TRBJ1-1, with 7 bases fitting TRBD1. V gave up 5 bases and J gave up 1 base; unmatched junction bases: 10. The germline V gene encodes CDR1 SGHVS and CDR2 FQNEAQ. The CDR3 length is 16 residues. The CDR3 sequence: CASSRGQEHKNTEAFF. In nucleotides, the CDR3 is TGTGCCAGCAGCAGAGGACAGGAACATAAGAACACTGAAGCTTTCTTT.

The chain couples TRBV6-5 to TRBJ2-3, with D possibly being TRBD1 (5 bases). The germline CDR1 and CDR2 sequences are MNHEY and SVGAGI. V was clipped by 2 bases and J by 2 bases, with 11 bases between them. CDR3 length: 15 residues. DNA of the CDR3: TGTGCCAGCAGTTACACAGGTACCCACACAGATACGCAGTATTTT. Translating it yields CASSYTGTHTDTQYF.

DNA for the CDR3: TGTGCCAGCAGCGTAGGGGCAGGGGAAATATATCAGCCCCAGCATTTT. Translated, it gives CASSVGAGEIYQPQHF. The gene calls are TRBV9 and TRBJ1-5; possibly TRBD1 for D (6 bases). Looked up from germline, CDR1 is SGDLS and CDR2 is YYNGEE. The CDR3 has 16 amino acids. Trimming left V 0 bases short and J 5 bases short, with 15 bases between.

This chain uses TRBV3-1 (or the pseudogene TRBV3-2) with TRBJ1-2; TRBD1 aligns across 10 bases. Germline trimming cut 1 base from V and 5 bases from J; bases unmatched to any gene: 4. This CDR3 is built from 15 residues. Germline V gives CDR1 LGHDT, CDR2 YNNKEL (reference sequence). For the CDR3, the DNA is TGTGCCAGCAGCCAAGCAGGACAGGGGGAATATGGCTACACCTTC. Its translation: CASSQAGQGEYGYTF.

The chain joins TRBV3-1 (or the pseudogene TRBV3-2) to TRBJ2-5; 9 bases line up with TRBD1. The V gene's germline CDR1 is LGHDT and CDR2 YNNKEL (reference sequence). The trim removed 1 base at V and 4 bases at J, leaving 7 bases unmatched. The CDR3 is 16 residues long. Here the CDR3 DNA reads TGTGCCAGCAGCCAAGGCCCGGGACAGGGTTCAGAGACCCAGTACTTC. Encoded protein: CASSQGPGQGSETQYF.

This clone has just a few counts. The V gene is TRBV11-1, the J gene TRBJ2-7; D might be TRBD1 (6 bases). V lost 2 bases to trimming and J lost 2 bases, with 13 bases between them. Germline V gene lookup returns CDR1 SGHAT and CDR2 FQDESV (reference sequence). There are 15 residues in the CDR3. The CDR3 spells CASSLRTVGAYEQYF. The CDR3 DNA sequence: TGTGCCAGCAGCTTAAGGACAGTGGGGGCCTACGAGCAGTACTTC.

The genes are TRBV5-1 and TRBJ1-2; TRBD1 might be the D (5 bases). This CDR3 is 15 amino acids long. Per the germline V gene, CDR1 is SGHRS and CDR2 is YFSETQ. Trimming shortened V by 1 base and J by 7 bases, and 17 bases separated the two germline ends. This CDR3 reads CASSLWAGSGGGYTF. As DNA, the CDR3 is TGCGCCAGCAGCTTGTGGGCAGGGTCTGGCGGTGGCTACACCTTC.

The CDR3 sequence is CSASRAGVGDTQYF. The CDR3 region has the DNA TGCAGTGCTAGTAGGGCGGGAGTGGGGGATACGCAGTATTTT. The chain is built from TRBV20-1 and TRBJ2-3; 7 bases agree with TRBD2. The junction had 9 bases not matched to a gene; V was cut back by 3 bases and J by 6 bases. There are 14 residues in the CDR3. CDR1 is DFQATT, CDR2 SNEGSKA, per germline (reference sequence).